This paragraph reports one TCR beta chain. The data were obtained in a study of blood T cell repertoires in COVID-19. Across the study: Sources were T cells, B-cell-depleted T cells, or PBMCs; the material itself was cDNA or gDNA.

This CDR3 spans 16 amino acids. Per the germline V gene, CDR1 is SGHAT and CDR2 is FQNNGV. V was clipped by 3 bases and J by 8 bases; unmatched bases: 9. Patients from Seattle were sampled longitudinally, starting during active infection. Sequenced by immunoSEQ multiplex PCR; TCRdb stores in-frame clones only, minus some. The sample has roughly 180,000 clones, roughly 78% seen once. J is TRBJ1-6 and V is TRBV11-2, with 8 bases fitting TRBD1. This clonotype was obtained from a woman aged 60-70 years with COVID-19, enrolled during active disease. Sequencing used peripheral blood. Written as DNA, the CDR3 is TGTGCCAGCAGCTTGGACCGACAGGGGTATGATTCACCCCTCCACTTT. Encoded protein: CASSLDRQGYDSPLHF.